This TCR beta chain derives from a study of cytomegalovirus exposure and HLA in healthy donors. The junction had 11 bases not matched to a gene; V was cut back by 10 bases and J by 3 bases. Germline CDR1 LNHDA, CDR2 SQIVND (reference sequence). The CDR3 contains 15 residues. A multiplex PCR was run with 60 Vbeta primers and 13 Jbeta primers. Some clones are missing from TCRdb's copy, which holds only in-frame ones; the method was immunoSEQ multiplex PCR. The sample records under 250,000 clones, about 80% being singletons. This clone has just one count. This clonotype originated in a man under 40 in good health and CMV-seronegative. The specimen sequenced was PBMCs. This sequence joins TRBV19 and TRBJ2-3; 9 bases agree with TRBD2. The chain's CDR3 is CATTLAGVETDTQYF. The CDR3 DNA reads as TGTGCCACCACCTTAGCGGGAGTTGAGACAGATACGCAGTATTTT.